This T cell receptor (beta chain) was identified during a study of T cell repertoires in cytomegalovirus infection. Study outcomes and limitations: Within the response measured ex vivo, HLA-C-restricted CMV-specific TCR beta clonotypes were dominant.

The table lists this clonotype with many counts. As yet, its antigen is unknown. MiXCR, applied by TCRdb to the reads, yields one record per CDR3 protein. The profile shows 150,000 to 180,000 distinct CDR3 sequences, 20% to 25% of them singletons. With 3 bases removed from V and 6 bases from J, the gap between germline ends came to 15 bases. Germline V lookup: CDR1 ENHRY, CDR2 SYGVKD. This CDR3 has 15 amino acids. Sequencing was carried out using PBMCs. The receptor comes from a human donor in good health (CMV status not recorded). Some clones in this sample may be carry-over from other donors' samples. The chain joins TRBV10-3 to TRBJ2-1; D is possibly TRBD1 (5 bases). CDR3 sequence reads: CAISDGQSYLNEQFF. The CDR3 nucleotides read TGTGCCATCAGTGACGGACAAAGCTACCTCAATGAGCAGTTCTTC.